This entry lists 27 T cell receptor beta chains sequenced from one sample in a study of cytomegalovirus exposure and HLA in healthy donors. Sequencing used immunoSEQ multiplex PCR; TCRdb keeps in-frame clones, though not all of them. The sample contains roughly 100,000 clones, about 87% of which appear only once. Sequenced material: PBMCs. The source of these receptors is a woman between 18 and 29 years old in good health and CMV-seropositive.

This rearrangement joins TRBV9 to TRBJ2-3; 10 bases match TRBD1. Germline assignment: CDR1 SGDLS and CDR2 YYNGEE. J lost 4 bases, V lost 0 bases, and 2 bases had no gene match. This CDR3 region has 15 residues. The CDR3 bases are TGTGCCAGCAGCGTAGAAGGGACAGGGGCAGATACGCAGTATTTT. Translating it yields CASSVEGTGADTQYF.

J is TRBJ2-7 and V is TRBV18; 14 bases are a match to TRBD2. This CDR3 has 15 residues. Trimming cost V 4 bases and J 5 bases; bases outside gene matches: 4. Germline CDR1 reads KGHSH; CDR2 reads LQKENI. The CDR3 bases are TGTGCCAGCTCACAGGGGACTAGCGGGGGCAACGAGCAGTACTTC. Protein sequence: CASSQGTSGGNEQYF.

CDR3 in DNA: TGTGCCAGAAGCTTACCCGGACAGGTTTACGAGCAGTACGTC. Residues: CARSLPGQVYEQYV. This chain uses TRBV5-3 with TRBJ2-7, with TRBD1 matching 7 bases. TRBV5-3 counts as an open reading frame of uncertain function. This CDR3 is built from 14 residues. V shed 2 bases, J shed 4 bases, and the junction held 6 bases outside the gene matches.

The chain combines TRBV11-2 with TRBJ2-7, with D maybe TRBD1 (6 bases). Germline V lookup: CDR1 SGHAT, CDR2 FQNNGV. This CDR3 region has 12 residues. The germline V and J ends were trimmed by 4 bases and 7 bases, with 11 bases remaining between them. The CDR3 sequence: CASSSTGREQYF. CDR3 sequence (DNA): TGTGCCAGCAGCTCTACAGGGCGGGAGCAGTACTTC.

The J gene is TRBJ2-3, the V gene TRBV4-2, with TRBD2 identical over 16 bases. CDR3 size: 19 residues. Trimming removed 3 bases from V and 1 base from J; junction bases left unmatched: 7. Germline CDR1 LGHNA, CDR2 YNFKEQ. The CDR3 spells CASSHLSGTSGGGTDTQYF. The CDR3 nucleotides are TGTGCCAGCAGCCACTTGTCCGGGACTAGCGGGGGGGGCACAGATACGCAGTATTTT.

CDR3 DNA sequence: TGTGCCAGCAGTAAGAGCGGGGGGGCCTCCGGGGAGCTGTTTTTT. This encodes CASSKSGGASGELFF. The chain combines TRBV28 with TRBJ2-2; 10 bases agree with TRBD2. The V gene's germline CDR1 is MDHEN and CDR2 SYDVKM. J lost 6 bases, V lost 5 bases, and 6 bases had no gene match. This CDR3 contains 15 residues.

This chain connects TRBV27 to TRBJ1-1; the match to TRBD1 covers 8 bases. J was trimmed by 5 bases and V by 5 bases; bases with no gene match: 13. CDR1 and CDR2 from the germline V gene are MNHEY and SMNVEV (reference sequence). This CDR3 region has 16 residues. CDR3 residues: CASSPRGAGGGTEAFF. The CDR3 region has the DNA TGTGCCAGCAGTCCCCGCGGGGCAGGGGGCGGAACTGAAGCTTTCTTT.

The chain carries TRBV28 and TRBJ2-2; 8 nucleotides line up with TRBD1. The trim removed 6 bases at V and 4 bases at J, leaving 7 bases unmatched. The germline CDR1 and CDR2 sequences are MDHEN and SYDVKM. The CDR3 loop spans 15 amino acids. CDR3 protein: CASRIDRGFTGELFF. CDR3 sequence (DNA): TGTGCCAGCAGGATCGACAGGGGATTCACCGGGGAGCTGTTTTTT.

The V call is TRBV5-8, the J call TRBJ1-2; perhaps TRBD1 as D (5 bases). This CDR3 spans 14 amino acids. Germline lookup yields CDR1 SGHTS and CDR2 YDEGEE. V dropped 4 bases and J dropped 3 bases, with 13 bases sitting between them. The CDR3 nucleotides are TGTGCCAGCAGCGAGTACCAGGGTGACTATGGCTACACCTTC. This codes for CASSEYQGDYGYTF. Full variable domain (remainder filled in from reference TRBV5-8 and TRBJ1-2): EAGVTQSPTHLIKTRGQQATLRCSPISGHTSVYWYQQALGLGLQFLLWYDEGEERNRGNFPPRFSGRQFPNYSSELNVNALELEDSALYLCASSEYQGDYGYTFGSGTRLTVV.

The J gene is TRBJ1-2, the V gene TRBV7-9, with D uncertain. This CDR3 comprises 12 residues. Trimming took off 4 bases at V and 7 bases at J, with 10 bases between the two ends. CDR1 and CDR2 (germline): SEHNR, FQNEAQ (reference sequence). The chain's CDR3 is CASSSPEVGYTF. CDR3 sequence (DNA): TGTGCCAGCAGCTCCCCAGAGGTTGGCTACACCTTC. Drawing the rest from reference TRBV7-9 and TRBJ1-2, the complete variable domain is DTGVSQNPRHKITKRGQNVTFRCDPISEHNRLYWYRQTLGQGPEFLTYFQNEAQLEKSRLLSDRFSAERPKGSFSTLEIQRTEQGDSAMYLCASSSPEVGYTFGSGTRLTVV.

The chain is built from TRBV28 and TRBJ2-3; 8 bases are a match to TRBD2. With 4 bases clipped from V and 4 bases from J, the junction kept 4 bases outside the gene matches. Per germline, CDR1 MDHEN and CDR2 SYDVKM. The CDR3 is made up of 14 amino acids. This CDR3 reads CASSSAGVADTQYF. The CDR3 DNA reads TGTGCCAGCAGTTCAGCGGGGGTCGCAGATACGCAGTATTTT. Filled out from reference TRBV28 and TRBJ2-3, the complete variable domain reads DVKVTQSSRYLVKRTGEKVFLECVQDMDHENMFWYRQDPGLGLRLIYFSYDVKMKEKGDIPEGYSVSREKKERFSLILESASTNQTSMYLCASSSAGVADTQYFGPGTRLTVL.

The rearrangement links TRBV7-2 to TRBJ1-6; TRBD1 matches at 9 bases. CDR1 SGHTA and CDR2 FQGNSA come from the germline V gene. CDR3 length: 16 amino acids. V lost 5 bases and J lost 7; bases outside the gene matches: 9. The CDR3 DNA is TGTGCCAGCAGCCCGCGGACAGGGGCGAAGAATTCACCCCTCCACTTT. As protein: CASSPRTGAKNSPLHF.

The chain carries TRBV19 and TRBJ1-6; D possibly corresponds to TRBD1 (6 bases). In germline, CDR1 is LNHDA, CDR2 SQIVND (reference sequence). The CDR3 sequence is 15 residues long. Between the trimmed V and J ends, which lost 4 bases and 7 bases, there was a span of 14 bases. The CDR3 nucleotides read TGTGCCAGTAGTAACTACAGGGAAAGCAATTCACCCCTCCACTTT. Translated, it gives CASSNYRESNSPLHF. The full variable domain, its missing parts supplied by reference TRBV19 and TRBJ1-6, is DGGITQSPKYLFRKEGQNVTLSCEQNLNHDAMYWYRQDPGQGLRLIYYSQIVNDFQKGDIAEGYSVSREKKESFPLTVTSAQKNPTAFYLCASSNYRESNSPLHFGNGTRLTVT.

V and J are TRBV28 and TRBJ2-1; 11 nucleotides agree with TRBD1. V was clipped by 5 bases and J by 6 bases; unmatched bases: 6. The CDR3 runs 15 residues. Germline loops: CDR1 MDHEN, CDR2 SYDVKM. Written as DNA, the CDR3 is TGTGCCAGCAGTCCGGACAGGGGGCTGGGCAATGAGCAGTTCTTC. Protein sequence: CASSPDRGLGNEQFF.

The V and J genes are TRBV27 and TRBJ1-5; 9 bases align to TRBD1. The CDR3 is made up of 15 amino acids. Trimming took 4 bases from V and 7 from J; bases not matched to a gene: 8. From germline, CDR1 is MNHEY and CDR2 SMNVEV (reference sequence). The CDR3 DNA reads TGTGCCAGCAGTTCGCGCCGGGACAGGGCGCAGCCCCAGCATTTT. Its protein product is CASSSRRDRAQPQHF.

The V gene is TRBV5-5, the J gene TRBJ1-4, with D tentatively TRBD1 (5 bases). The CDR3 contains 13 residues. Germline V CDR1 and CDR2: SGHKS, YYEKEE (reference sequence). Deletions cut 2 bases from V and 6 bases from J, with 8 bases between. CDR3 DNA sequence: TGTGCCAGCAGCTTCACGGGGGATGAAAAACTGTTTTTT. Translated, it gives CASSFTGDEKLFF. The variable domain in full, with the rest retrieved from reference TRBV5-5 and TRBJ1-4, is DAGVTQSPTHLIKTRGQQVTLRCSPISGHKSVSWYQQVLGQGPQFIFQYYEKEERGRGNFPDRFSARQFPNYSSELNVNALLLGDSALYLCASSFTGDEKLFFGSGTQLSVL.

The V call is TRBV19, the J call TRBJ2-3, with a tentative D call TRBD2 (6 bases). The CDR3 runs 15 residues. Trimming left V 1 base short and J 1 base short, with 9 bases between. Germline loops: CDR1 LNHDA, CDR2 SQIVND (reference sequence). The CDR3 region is CASSIGWGGTDTQYF. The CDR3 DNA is TGTGCCAGTAGTATAGGTTGGGGGGGCACAGATACGCAGTATTTT.

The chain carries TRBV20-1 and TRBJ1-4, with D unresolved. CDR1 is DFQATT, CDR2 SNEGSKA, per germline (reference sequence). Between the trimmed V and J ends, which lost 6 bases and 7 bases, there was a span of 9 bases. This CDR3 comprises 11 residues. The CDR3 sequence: CSAPAGEKLFF. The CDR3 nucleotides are TGCAGTGCGCCGGCGGGTGAAAAACTGTTTTTT.

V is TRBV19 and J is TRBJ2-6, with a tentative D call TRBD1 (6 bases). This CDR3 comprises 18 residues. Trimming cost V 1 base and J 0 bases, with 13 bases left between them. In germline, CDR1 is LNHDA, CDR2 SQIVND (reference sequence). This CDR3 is CASSIAAGASSGANVLTF. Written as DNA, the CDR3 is TGTGCCAGTAGTATAGCGGCAGGGGCCTCCTCTGGGGCCAACGTCCTGACTTTC.

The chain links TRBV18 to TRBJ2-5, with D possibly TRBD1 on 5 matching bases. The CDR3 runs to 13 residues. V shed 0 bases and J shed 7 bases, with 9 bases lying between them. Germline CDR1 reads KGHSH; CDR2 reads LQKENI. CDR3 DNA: TGTGCCAGCTCACCACCGGGCCAGGGGACCCAGTACTTC. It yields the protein CASSPPGQGTQYF.

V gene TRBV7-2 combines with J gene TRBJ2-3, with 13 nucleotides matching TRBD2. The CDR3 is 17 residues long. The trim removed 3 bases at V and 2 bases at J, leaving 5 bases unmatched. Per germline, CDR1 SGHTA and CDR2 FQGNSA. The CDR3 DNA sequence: TGTGCCAGCAGCTTGAGGACTAGCGGGGGACTCACAGATACGCAGTATTTT. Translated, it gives CASSLRTSGGLTDTQYF.

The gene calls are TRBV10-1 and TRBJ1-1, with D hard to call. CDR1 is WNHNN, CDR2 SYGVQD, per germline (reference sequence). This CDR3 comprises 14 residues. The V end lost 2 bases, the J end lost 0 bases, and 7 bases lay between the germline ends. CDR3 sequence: CASSENTLNTEAFF. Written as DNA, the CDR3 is TGCGCCAGCAGTGAGAACACATTGAACACTGAAGCTTTCTTT.

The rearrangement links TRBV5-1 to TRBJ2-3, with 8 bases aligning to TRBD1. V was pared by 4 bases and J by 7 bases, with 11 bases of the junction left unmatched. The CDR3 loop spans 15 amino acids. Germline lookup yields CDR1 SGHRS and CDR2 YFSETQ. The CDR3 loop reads CASSHGQGELNTQYF. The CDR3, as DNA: TGCGCCAGCAGCCATGGACAGGGAGAACTGAATACGCAGTATTTT.

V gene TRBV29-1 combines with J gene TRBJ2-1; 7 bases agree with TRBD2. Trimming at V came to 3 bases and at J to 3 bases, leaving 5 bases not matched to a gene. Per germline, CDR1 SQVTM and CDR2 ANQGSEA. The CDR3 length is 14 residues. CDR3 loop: CSVEAGELYNEQFF. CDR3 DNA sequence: TGCAGCGTTGAGGCGGGGGAACTCTACAATGAGCAGTTCTTC.

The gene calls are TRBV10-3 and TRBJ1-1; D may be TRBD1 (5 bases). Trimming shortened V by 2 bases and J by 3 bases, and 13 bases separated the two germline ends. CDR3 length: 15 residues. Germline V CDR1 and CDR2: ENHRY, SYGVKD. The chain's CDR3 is CAISEGAAADTEAFF. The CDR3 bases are TGTGCCATCAGTGAGGGGGCGGCCGCCGACACTGAAGCTTTCTTT.

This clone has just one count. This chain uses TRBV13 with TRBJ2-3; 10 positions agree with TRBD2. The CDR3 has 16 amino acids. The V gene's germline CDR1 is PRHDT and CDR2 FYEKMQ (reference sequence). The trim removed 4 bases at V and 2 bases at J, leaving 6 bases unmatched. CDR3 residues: CASSSTAGGSTDTQYF. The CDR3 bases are TGTGCCAGCAGCTCTACAGCGGGGGGGTCCACAGATACGCAGTATTTT.

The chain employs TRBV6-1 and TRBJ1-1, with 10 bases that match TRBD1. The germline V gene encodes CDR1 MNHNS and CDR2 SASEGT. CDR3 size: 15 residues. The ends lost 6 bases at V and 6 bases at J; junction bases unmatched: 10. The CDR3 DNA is TGTGCCAGCAGACTTGACAGGGGGCGAGCGCCTGAAGCTTTCTTT. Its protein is CASRLDRGRAPEAFF.